This T cell receptor (beta chain) was captured by sequencing in a study of naive and memory T cell subsets. This clonotype was picked up a small number of times. Germline V gives CDR1 GTSNPN, CDR2 SVGIG (reference sequence). V shed 3 bases and J shed 8 bases, with 13 bases lying between them. CDR3 length: 12 residues. An equimolar mix of two oligonucleotides served as the beta constant-region primer for TRBC1 and TRBC2. Nested alpha and beta constant-region primers with the SP2 primer drove four PCR rounds on ligated cDNA. MiXCR, run by TCRdb on the UMI-ligation and nested PCR reads, gives a single entry per CDR3 protein. The repertoire holds 95,000 to 150,000 distinct CDR3 sequences, with around a third as singletons.

The TCR comes from a human donor in good health. What was sequenced was central memory CD4+ T cells from blood. This sequence joins TRBV30 and TRBJ1-2, with D uncertain. Written as DNA, the CDR3 is TGTGCCTGGAGGGTTCTCGAGAGGGGCTACACCTTC. Encoded protein: CAWRVLERGYTF. The whole variable domain, filled in from reference TRBV30 and TRBJ1-2, reads SQTIHQWPATLVQPVGSPLSLECTVEGTSNPNLYWYRQAAGRGLQLLFYSVGIGQISSEVPQNLSASRPQDRQFILSSKKLLLSDSGFYLCAWRVLERGYTFGSGTRLTVV.